These T cell receptor beta chains were read from a single sample in a study of blood T cell repertoires in COVID-19. Sequencing was performed with immunoSEQ multiplex PCR; in TCRdb, only in-frame clones are kept and a portion is missing. Here the sample spans more than 65,000 clones, 60% to 85% being singletons. Sequenced sample: peripheral blood. The receptors stem from a man aged 55-75 years with acute or convalescent COVID-19. The CDR3 runs from the conserved cysteine through the conserved F or W. A D gene is named only where the DNA matches it firmly. Size tells how often a clone was seen (once, few, many) or the class of an expanded clone, and some rows leave it out.

V	J	size	D	DNA	CDR3
TRBV19	TRBJ1-6	NA	TRBD1	TGTGCCAGTAGGGGTAGGACAGGGGGCGATTCACCCCTCCACTTT	CASRGRTGGDSPLHF
TRBV5-6	TRBJ1-2	NA	NA	TGTGCCAGCAGCTTCAGCTATGGCTACACCTTC	CASSFSYGYTF
TRBV12-3/TRBV12-4	TRBJ1-1	NA	NA	TGTGCCAGCAGTTTGCAGTCGAACACTGAAGCTTTCTTT	CASSLQSNTEAFF
TRBV11-2	TRBJ1-4	NA	NA	TGTGCCAGCAGCTTACGGGGGGCAAGTTTGTCTAATGAAAAACTGTTTTTT	CASSLRGASLSNEKLFF
TRBV29-1	TRBJ2-2	NA	TRBD1	TGCAGCGCCTTACTGACAGGGATCACCGGGGAGCTGTTTTTT	CSALLTGITGELFF
TRBV15	TRBJ1-4	NA	TRBD1	TGTGCCACCAGCAGACCACAGGGGAGGGAAAAACTGTTTTTT	CATSRPQGREKLFF
TRBV7-3	TRBJ1-2	NA	TRBD1	TGTGCCAGCAGCTTAACAGGGGGCAGTGGCTACACCTTC	CASSLTGGSGYTF
TRBV18	TRBJ1-2	NA	NA	TGTGCCAGCTCACCCCGATCGACAGACAACTATGGCTACACCTTC	CASSPRSTDNYGYTF
TRBV7-3	TRBJ1-6	NA	NA	TGTGCCAGCAGCCCTGGACAGTATAATTCACCCCTCCACTTT	CASSPGQYNSPLHF
TRBV5-4	TRBJ1-6	NA	NA	TGTGCCAGCAGCCGGGGGGTGGTTGAACATTCACCCCTCCACTTT	CASSRGVVEHSPLHF
TRBV7-9	TRBJ1-2	NA	NA	TGTGCCAGCAGCTTAGCGATGGGGGGGCCTGGCTACACCTTC	CASSLAMGGPGYTF
TRBV6-5	TRBJ2-5	NA	NA	TGTGCCAGCACGGGCGGGGTGGAAGAGACCCAGTACTTC	CASTGGVEETQYF
TRBV2	TRBJ2-7	NA	NA	TGTGCCAGCACGGAGGGTATACCCTACTACGAGCAGTACTTC	CASTEGIPYYEQYF
TRBV5-1	TRBJ1-1	NA	NA	TGCGCCAGCAGCTCGGGACATTCGAGGACTGAAGCTTTCTTT	CASSSGHSRTEAFF
TRBV27	TRBJ2-7	few	TRBD1	TGTGCCAGCAGCCAGGGGCAGGGGGTCGACGAGCAGTACTTC	CASSQGQGVDEQYF
TRBV2	TRBJ2-3	NA	NA	TGTGCCAGCAGTGCGGCCGAGGCAGATACGCAGTATTTT	CASSAAEADTQYF
TRBV7-8	TRBJ1-5	NA	TRBD1	TGTGCCAGCAGCTTTGGTTGGACTGGGACAGGGGGCGTAGGAAATCAGCCCCAGCATTTT	CASSFGWTGTGGVGNQPQHF
TRBV12-3/TRBV12-4	TRBJ1-5	NA	NA	TGTGCCAGCAGTTTAACAGGCAATCAGCCCCAGCATTTT	CASSLTGNQPQHF
TRBV19	TRBJ2-1	NA	NA	TGTGCCAGTAGTATAAAACTAGCCCTTACCTACAATGAGCAGTTCTTC	CASSIKLALTYNEQFF
TRBV6-1	TRBJ1-2	once	NA	TGTGCCAGCAGTGAATTTCTTGGCGGCTACACCTTC	CASSEFLGGYTF
TRBV7-2	TRBJ1-1	NA	NA	TGTGCCAGCAGCTTAGAGTTCTCGGGGACTGAAGCTTTCTTT	CASSLEFSGTEAFF
TRBV15	TRBJ1-2	NA	NA	TGTGCCACCAGCAGAGGTGGGAGTGGGCGGATGCCCTATGGCTACACCTTC	CATSRGGSGRMPYGYTF